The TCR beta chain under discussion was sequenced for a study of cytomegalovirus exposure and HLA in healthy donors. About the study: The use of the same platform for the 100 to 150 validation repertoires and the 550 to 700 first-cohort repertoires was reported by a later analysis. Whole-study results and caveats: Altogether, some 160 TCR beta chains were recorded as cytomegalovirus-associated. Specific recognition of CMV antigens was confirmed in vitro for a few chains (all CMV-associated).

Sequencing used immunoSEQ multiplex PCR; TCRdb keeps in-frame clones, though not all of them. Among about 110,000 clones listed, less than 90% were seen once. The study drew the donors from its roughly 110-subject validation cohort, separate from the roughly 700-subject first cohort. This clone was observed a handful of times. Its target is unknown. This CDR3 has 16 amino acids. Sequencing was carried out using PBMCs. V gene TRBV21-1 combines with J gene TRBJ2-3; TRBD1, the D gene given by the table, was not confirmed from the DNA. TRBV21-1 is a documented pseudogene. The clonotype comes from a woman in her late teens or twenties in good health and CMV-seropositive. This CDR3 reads CASSKGGTGGRDTQYF. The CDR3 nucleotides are TGTGCCAGCAGCAAAGGGGGGACAGGGGGCCGGGATACGCAGTATTTT.